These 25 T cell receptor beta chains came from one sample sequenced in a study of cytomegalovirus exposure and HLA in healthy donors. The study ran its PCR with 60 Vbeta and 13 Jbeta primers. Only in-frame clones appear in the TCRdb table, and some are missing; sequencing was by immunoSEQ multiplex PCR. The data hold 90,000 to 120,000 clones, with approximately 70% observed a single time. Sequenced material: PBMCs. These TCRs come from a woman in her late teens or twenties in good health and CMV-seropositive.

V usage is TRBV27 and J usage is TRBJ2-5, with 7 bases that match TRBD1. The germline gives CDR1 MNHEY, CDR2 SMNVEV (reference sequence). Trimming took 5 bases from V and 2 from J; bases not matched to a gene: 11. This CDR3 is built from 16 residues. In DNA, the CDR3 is TGTGCCAGCAGTCTCCTGGCAGGGGGTGGGCAAGAGACCCAGTACTTC. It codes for CASSLLAGGGQETQYF.

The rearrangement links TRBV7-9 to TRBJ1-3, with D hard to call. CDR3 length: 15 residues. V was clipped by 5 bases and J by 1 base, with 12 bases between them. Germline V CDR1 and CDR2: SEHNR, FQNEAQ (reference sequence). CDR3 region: CASSPSGSSGNTIYF. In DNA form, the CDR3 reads TGTGCCAGCAGCCCTTCGGGATCATCTGGAAACACCATATATTTT.

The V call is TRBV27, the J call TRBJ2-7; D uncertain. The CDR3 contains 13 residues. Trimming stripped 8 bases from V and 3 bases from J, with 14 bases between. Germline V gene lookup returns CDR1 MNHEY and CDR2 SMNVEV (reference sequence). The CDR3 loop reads CASGSQLIYEQYF. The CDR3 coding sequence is TGTGCCAGCGGTTCACAGTTGATCTACGAGCAGTACTTC.

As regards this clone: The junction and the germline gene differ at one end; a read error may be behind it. The CDR3 nucleotides read TGTGCTAGCAGCTCGTCGGGGCAGGAGGGTGAGACCCAGTACTTC. Its protein is CASSSSGQEGETQYF. J is TRBJ2-5 and V is TRBV7-7; a possible D gene is TRBD2 (6 bases). The CDR3 consists of 15 residues. Germline V gene sequence: CDR1 SSHAT, CDR2 FNYEAQ (reference sequence). Full variable domain (remainder filled in from reference TRBV7-7 and TRBJ2-5): GAGVSQSPRYKVTKRGQDVTLRCDPISSHATLYWYQQALGQGPEFLTYFNYEAQPDKSGLPSDRFSAERPEGSISTLTIQRTEQRDSAMYRCASSSSGQEGETQYFGPGTRLLVL.

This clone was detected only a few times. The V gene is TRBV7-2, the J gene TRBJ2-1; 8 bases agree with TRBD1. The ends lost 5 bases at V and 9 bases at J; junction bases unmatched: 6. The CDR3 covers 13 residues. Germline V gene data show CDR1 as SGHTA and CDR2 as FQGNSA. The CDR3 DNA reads TGTGCCAGCAGCGTACAGGGGGTCGGTGAGCAGTTCTTC. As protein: CASSVQGVGEQFF.

Here the CDR3 reads CASSVGQGYLNTEAFF. CDR3 DNA: TGTGCCAGCAGCGTCGGACAGGGGTACCTAAACACTGAAGCTTTCTTT. This chain uses TRBV9 with TRBJ1-1, with TRBD1 matching 9 bases. In germline, CDR1 is SGDLS, CDR2 YYNGEE. The CDR3 length is 16 residues. Germline trimming cut 2 bases from V and 2 bases from J; bases unmatched to any gene: 7.

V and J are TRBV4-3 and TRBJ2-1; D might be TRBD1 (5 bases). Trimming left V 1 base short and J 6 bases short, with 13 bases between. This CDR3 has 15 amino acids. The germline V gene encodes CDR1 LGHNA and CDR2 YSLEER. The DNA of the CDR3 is TGCGCCAGCAGCCAAGGATCACTTGGGGCCAATGAGCAGTTCTTC. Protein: CASSQGSLGANEQFF.

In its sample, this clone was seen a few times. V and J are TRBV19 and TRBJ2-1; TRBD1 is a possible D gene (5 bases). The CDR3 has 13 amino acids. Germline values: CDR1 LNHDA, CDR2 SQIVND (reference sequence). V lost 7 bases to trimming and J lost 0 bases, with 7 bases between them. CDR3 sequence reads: CASNQGSYNEQFF. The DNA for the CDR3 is TGTGCCAGTAATCAGGGCTCCTACAATGAGCAGTTCTTC.

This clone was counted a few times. CDR3 in amino acids: CASSVSAGTSGLTDTQYF. The CDR3 DNA reads TGTGCCAGCAGCGTATCCGCCGGGACTAGCGGACTCACAGATACGCAGTATTTT. This chain uses TRBV9 with TRBJ2-3, with 11 bases fitting TRBD2. CDR1 and CDR2 from the germline V gene are SGDLS and YYNGEE. J gave up 2 bases and V 1 base, and 9 bases lay outside the gene matches. The CDR3 consists of 18 residues.

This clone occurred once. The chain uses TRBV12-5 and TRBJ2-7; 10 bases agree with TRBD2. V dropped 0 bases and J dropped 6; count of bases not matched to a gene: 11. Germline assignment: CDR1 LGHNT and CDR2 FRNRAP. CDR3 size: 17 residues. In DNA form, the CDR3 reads TGTGCTAGTGGTTTGGTAGAGGGGTCGCTAGCGGGAGTCGAGCAGTACTTC. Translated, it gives CASGLVEGSLAGVEQYF.

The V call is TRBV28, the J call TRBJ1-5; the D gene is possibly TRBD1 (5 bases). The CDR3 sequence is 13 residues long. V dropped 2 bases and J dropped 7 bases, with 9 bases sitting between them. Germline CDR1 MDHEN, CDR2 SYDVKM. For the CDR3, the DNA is TGTGCCAGCAGTTTAGGGGGGACGCAGCCCCAGCATTTT. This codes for CASSLGGTQPQHF. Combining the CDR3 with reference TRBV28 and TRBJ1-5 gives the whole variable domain DVKVTQSSRYLVKRTGEKVFLECVQDMDHENMFWYRQDPGLGLRLIYFSYDVKMKEKGDIPEGYSVSREKKERFSLILESASTNQTSMYLCASSLGGTQPQHFGDGTRLSIL.

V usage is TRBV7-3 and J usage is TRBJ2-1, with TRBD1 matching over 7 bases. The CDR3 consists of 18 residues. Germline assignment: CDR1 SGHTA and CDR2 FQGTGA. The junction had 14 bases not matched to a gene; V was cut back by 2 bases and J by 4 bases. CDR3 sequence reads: CASSLGYPDRPLYNEQFF. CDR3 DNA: TGTGCCAGCAGCTTAGGATACCCGGACAGGCCCCTATACAATGAGCAGTTCTTC.

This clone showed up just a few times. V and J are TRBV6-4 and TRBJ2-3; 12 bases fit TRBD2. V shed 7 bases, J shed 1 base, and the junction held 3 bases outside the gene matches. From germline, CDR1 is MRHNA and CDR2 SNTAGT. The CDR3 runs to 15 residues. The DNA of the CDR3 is TGTGCCAGCATCCGACTAGCGGGGGGCACAGATACGCAGTATTTT. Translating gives CASIRLAGGTDTQYF.

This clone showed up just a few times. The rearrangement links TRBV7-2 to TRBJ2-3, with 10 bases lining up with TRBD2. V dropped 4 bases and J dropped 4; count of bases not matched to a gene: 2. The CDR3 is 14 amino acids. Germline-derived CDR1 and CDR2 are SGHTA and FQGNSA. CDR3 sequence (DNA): TGTGCCAGCAGCTCTAGCGGGAGCCCAGATACGCAGTATTTT. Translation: CASSSSGSPDTQYF.

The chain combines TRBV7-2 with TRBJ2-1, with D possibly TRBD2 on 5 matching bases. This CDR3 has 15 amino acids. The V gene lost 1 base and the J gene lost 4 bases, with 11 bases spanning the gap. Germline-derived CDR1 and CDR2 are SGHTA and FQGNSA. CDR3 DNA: TGTGCCAGCAGCTTAGACGGACTGGCGTACAATGAGCAGTTCTTC. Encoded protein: CASSLDGLAYNEQFF. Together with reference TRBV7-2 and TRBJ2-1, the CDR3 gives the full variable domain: GAGVSQSPSNKVTEKGKDVELRCDPISGHTALYWYRQSLGQGLEFLIYFQGNSAPDKSGLPSDRFSAERTGGSVSTLTIQRTQQEDSAVYLCASSLDGLAYNEQFFGPGTRLTVL.

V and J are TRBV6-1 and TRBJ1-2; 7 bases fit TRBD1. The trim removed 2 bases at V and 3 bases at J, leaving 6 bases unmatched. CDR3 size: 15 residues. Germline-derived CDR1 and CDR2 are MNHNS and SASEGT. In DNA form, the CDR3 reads TGTGCCAGCAGTGAACACGGCAGGGGGTACTATGGCTACACCTTC. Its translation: CASSEHGRGYYGYTF.

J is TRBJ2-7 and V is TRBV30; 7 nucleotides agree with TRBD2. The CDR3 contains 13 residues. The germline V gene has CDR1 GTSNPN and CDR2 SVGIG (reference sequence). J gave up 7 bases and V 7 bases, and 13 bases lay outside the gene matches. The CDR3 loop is CAFGREKVWEQYF. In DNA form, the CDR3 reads TGTGCCTTCGGGCGGGAGAAGGTGTGGGAGCAGTACTTC. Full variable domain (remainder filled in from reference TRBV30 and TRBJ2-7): SQTIHQWPATLVQPVGSPLSLECTVEGTSNPNLYWYRQAAGRGLQLLFYSVGIGQISSEVPQNLSASRPQDRQFILSSKKLLLSDSGFYLCAFGREKVWEQYFGPGTRLTVT.

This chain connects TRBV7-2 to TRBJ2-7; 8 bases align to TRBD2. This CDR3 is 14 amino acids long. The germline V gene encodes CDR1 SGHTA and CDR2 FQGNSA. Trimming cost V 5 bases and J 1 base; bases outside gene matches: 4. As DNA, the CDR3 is TGTGCCAGCAGCCAGGGACTAGAGTCCTACGAGCAGTACTTC. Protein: CASSQGLESYEQYF.

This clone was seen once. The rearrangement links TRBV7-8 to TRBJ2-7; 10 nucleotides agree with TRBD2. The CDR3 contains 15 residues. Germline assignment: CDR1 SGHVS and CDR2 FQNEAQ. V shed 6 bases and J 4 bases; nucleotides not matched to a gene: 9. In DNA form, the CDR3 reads TGTGCCAGCAGGGCCGGGACTAGCGTTTTTTACGAGCAGTACTTC. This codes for CASRAGTSVFYEQYF.

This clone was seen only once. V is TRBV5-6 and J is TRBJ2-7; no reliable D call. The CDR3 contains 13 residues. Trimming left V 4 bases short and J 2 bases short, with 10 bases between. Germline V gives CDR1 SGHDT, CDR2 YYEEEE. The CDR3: CASSGPVPYEQYF. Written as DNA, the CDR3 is TGTGCCAGCAGCGGGCCCGTGCCCTACGAGCAGTACTTC.

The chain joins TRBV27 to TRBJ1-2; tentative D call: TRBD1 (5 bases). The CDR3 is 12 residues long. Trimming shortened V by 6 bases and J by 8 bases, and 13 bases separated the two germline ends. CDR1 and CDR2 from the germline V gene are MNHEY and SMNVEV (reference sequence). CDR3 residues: CASRERGTGYTF. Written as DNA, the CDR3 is TGTGCCAGCAGGGAAAGGGGTACGGGCTACACCTTC.

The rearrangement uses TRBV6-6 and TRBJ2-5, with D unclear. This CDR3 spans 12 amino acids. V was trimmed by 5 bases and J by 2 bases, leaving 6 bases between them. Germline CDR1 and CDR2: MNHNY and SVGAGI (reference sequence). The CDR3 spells CASSPAQETQYF. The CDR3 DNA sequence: TGTGCCAGCAGTCCCGCGCAAGAGACCCAGTACTTC.

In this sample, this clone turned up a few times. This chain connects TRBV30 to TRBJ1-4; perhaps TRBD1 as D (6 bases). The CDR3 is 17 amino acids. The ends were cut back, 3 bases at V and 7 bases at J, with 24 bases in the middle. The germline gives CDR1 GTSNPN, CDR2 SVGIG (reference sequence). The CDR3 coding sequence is TGTGCCTGGAGGGACATATGGAACCGGACCAGGGGTGAAAAACTGTTTTTT. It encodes CAWRDIWNRTRGEKLFF.

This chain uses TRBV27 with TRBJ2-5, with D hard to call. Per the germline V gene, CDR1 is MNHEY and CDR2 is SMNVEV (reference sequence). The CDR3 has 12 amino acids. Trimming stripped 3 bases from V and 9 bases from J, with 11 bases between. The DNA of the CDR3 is TGTGCCAGCAGTTTCGAAGCGAGGTCCCAGTACTTC. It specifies CASSFEARSQYF.

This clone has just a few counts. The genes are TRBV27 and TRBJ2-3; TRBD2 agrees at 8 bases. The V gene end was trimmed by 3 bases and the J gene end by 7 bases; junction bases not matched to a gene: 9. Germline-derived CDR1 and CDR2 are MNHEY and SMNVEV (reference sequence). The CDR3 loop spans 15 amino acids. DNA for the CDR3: TGTGCCAGCAGTTTGGCCAGCGGGAGTCGTAATACGCAGTATTTT. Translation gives CASSLASGSRNTQYF.